This TCR beta chain was documented in a study of shared clonotypes between healthy human individuals. As for this clone: The identical CDR3 is also encoded by other nucleotide sequences in the sample.

The assay was immunoSEQ multiplex PCR, and TCRdb's table has in-frame clones only and misses some. Among some 2,500,000 clones listed, roughly 93% were seen once. Trimming shortened V by 2 bases and J by 1 base, and 6 bases separated the two germline ends. The germline V gene has CDR1 MNHEY and CDR2 SMNVEV (reference sequence). The length of the CDR3 is 14 residues. Sequenced sample: naive CD4+ T cells from PBMCs. Indicated subset: CD45RA+ positively selected. The receptor was derived from a man younger than 30 in good health. Some clones in this sample may be carry-over from other donors' samples. The chain has TRBV27 and TRBJ1-3, with no clear D. CDR3 loop: CASSLRGSGNTIYF. In nucleotides, the CDR3 is TGTGCCAGCAGTTTACGGGGTTCTGGAAACACCATATATTTT.